The entry below gives a single TCR beta chain sequence along with its context. Its matching antigen is unknown. This sample is drawn from a study of T cell responses to AZD1222 COVID-19 vaccine. The assay was immunoSEQ multiplex PCR, and TCRdb's table has in-frame clones only and misses some. The repertoire holds 100,000 to 150,000 clones, with 90% as singletons. Whole-study results and caveats: Only after the peak T cell response were repertoires sampled.

Per the germline V gene, CDR1 is KGHDR and CDR2 is SFDVKD. The CDR3 loop spans 16 amino acids. Losses at the gene ends were 5 bases for V and 3 bases for J; bases not matched to a gene: 3. The rearrangement joins TRBV24-1 to TRBJ2-3, with 14 nucleotides matching TRBD2. This sample comprised peripheral blood, obtained 28 days after the second dose of the MenACWY control vaccine. This TCR came from an adult who received the MenACWY meningococcal vaccine as a control. The CDR3 region is CATSGWTSGRTDTQYF. The CDR3 DNA sequence: TGTGCCACCAGTGGGTGGACTAGCGGGAGGACAGATACGCAGTATTTT.